The 17 T cell receptor beta chains below come from one sample, sequenced in a study of blood T cell repertoires in COVID-19. Measured with immunoSEQ multiplex PCR; TCRdb has only the in-frame clones, and not every one. The table has roughly 180,000 clones, approximately 81% seen once. Sequencing was done on a sample of PBMCs or T cells enriched from blood (not recorded which). The receptors here all came from a man aged 60 to 69 who had recovered from COVID-19.

This clone was detected a few times. The rearrangement uses TRBV28 and TRBJ1-3; no clear D gene. Germline CDR1 MDHEN, CDR2 SYDVKM. V gave up 2 bases and J gave up 0 bases, with 8 bases separating them. This CDR3 comprises 15 residues. This CDR3 reads CASSLTGNSGNTIYF. The CDR3 DNA reads as TGTGCCAGCAGTTTAACGGGGAACTCTGGAAACACCATATATTTT.

V is TRBV6-5 and J is TRBJ2-7; D remains unclear. The CDR3 runs to 13 residues. Germline V gene sequence: CDR1 MNHEY, CDR2 SVGAGI. V was cut by 5 bases and J by 3 bases, with 11 bases left in between. The CDR3 DNA is TGTGCCAGCAGTCCACGGTTCATCTACGAGCAGTACTTC. Its translation: CASSPRFIYEQYF.

This chain connects TRBV28 to TRBJ1-5; 9 bases are a match to TRBD1. CDR3 length: 15 residues. The V segment lost 4 bases and the J segment 4 bases; nucleotides outside the gene matches: 5. The V gene's germline CDR1 is MDHEN and CDR2 SYDVKM. As DNA, the CDR3 is TGTGCCAGCAGTTCCCGGGACAGGGTTAATCAGCCCCAGCATTTT. Translated, it gives CASSSRDRVNQPQHF.

The chain combines TRBV28 with TRBJ2-7; 9 bases align to TRBD1. V was pared by 7 bases and J by 3 bases, with 10 bases of the junction left unmatched. The CDR3 spans 15 residues. Germline V gives CDR1 MDHEN, CDR2 SYDVKM. The CDR3 reads CASITAGQGLYEQYF. Written as DNA, the CDR3 is TGTGCCAGCATTACGGCGGGACAGGGCCTCTACGAGCAGTACTTC.

To note about this clone: The junction departs from the called germline gene at one end, perhaps through a read error. This chain links TRBV3-1 (or the pseudogene TRBV3-2) with TRBJ2-1, with D perhaps matching TRBD1 (5 bases). Germline CDR1 reads LGHDT; CDR2 reads YNNKEL (reference sequence). The CDR3 sequence is 13 residues long. In nucleotides, the CDR3 is TGTGCCAGCAGTCAAGACAGTAACAATGAGCAGTTCTTC. Amino acid sequence: CASSQDSNNEQFF.

This rearrangement joins TRBV11-2 to TRBJ2-2, with D perhaps TRBD1 (5 bases). Trimming shortened V by 0 bases and J by 4 bases, and 9 bases separated the two germline ends. In germline, CDR1 is SGHAT, CDR2 FQNNGV. The CDR3 spans 15 residues. The CDR3 here is CASSLDRAVTGELFF. CDR3 in DNA: TGTGCCAGCAGCTTAGACAGGGCGGTCACCGGGGAGCTGTTTTTT.

CDR3 sequence reads: CATSRALAGGTAQYF. The DNA for the CDR3 is TGTGCCACCAGCAGAGCCCTAGCGGGAGGAACAGCGCAGTATTTT. The chain recombines TRBV15 with TRBJ2-3, with TRBD2 identical over 11 bases. This CDR3 has 15 amino acids. Germline CDR1 and CDR2: LNHNV and YYDKDF (reference sequence). Unmatched junction bases numbered 7, after V lost 1 base and J lost 10 bases.

This clone has more than one count but fewer than ten. The chain recombines TRBV12-3 or TRBV12-4 with TRBJ1-1; D call uncertain. Between the trimmed V and J ends, which lost 1 base and 8 bases, there was a span of 11 bases. This CDR3 is built from 13 residues. The CDR3 nucleotides read TGTGCCAGCAGTTTAGTATCTGACGGGGAAGCTTTCTTT. Its protein product is CASSLVSDGEAFF.

This chain uses TRBV7-8 with TRBJ2-7; the D gene is possibly TRBD2 (5 bases). CDR3 length: 13 residues. From germline, CDR1 is SGHVS and CDR2 FQNEAQ. V lost 3 bases and J 4 bases, leaving 10 bases between the germline ends. CDR3 protein: CASSFRLAYEQYF. For the CDR3, the DNA is TGTGCCAGCAGCTTTCGTCTAGCTTACGAGCAGTACTTC.

V and J are TRBV6-5 and TRBJ2-7, with no clear D. Trimming shortened V by 2 bases and J by 4 bases, and 6 bases separated the two germline ends. The CDR3 runs to 12 residues. The germline V gene encodes CDR1 MNHEY and CDR2 SVGAGI. The CDR3 region has the DNA TGTGCCAGCAGTTACGGGCAGTACGAGCAGTACTTC. It yields the protein CASSYGQYEQYF.

The chain is built from TRBV3-1 (or the pseudogene TRBV3-2) and TRBJ2-7, with D tentatively TRBD2 (6 bases). Germline V lookup: CDR1 LGHDT, CDR2 YNNKEL (reference sequence). The CDR3 is 17 amino acids. Trimming took off 4 bases at V and 0 bases at J, with 19 bases between the two ends. The CDR3: CASSRLGAEGSSYEQYF. Here the CDR3 DNA reads TGTGCCAGCAGCCGGTTAGGGGCGGAGGGGAGCTCCTACGAGCAGTACTTC.

The rearrangement links TRBV7-9 to TRBJ1-5; 7 positions agree with TRBD1. Germline-derived CDR1 and CDR2 are SEHNR and FQNEAQ (reference sequence). With 4 bases clipped from V and 4 bases from J, the junction kept 4 bases outside the gene matches. The CDR3 length is 14 residues. CDR3 sequence (DNA): TGTGCCAGCAGCTGGGGACAGCAAAATCAGCCCCAGCATTTT. Residues: CASSWGQQNQPQHF.

The rearrangement joins TRBV14 to TRBJ1-6; D call uncertain. The V and J ends lost 2 bases and 0 bases respectively, with 8 bases between them. Germline CDR1 reads SGHDN; CDR2 reads FVKESK. The CDR3 totals 16 residues. The DNA of the CDR3 is TGTGCCAGCAGCCAACTCTCTTTCTCCTATAATTCACCCCTCCACTTT. Translation: CASSQLSFSYNSPLHF.

The V and J genes are TRBV5-4 and TRBJ2-5; D is perhaps TRBD2 (5 bases). Germline-derived CDR1 and CDR2 are SGHNT and YYREEE (reference sequence). This CDR3 comprises 14 residues. Trimming removed 4 bases at V and 5 bases at J, with 15 bases between. This CDR3 is CASSPKWGAETQYF. DNA of the CDR3: TGTGCCAGCAGCCCAAAATGGGGAGCGGAGACCCAGTACTTC.

The V and J genes are TRBV7-6 and TRBJ1-1, with D tentatively TRBD1 (6 bases). This CDR3 has 15 amino acids. Germline values: CDR1 SGHVS, CDR2 FNYEAQ. V lost 1 base and J 2 bases, leaving 11 bases between the germline ends. The CDR3 spells CASSLGGTRNTEAFF. The CDR3 DNA reads as TGTGCCAGCAGCTTAGGAGGGACAAGAAACACTGAAGCTTTCTTT.

This chain connects TRBV3-1 (or the pseudogene TRBV3-2) to TRBJ2-5, with TRBD2 identical over 12 bases. The germline V gene has CDR1 LGHDT and CDR2 YNNKEL (reference sequence). V was pared by 3 bases and J by 13 bases, with 3 bases of the junction left unmatched. The CDR3 loop spans 12 amino acids. The CDR3 spells CASSHGLAGLYF. In DNA form, the CDR3 reads TGTGCCAGCAGCCACGGACTAGCGGGGTTGTACTTC.

The J gene is TRBJ2-7, the V gene TRBV18; TRBD1 matches 7 bases. This CDR3 has 14 amino acids. Germline CDR1 reads KGHSH; CDR2 reads LQKENI. Germline trimming cut 0 bases from V and 3 bases from J; bases unmatched to any gene: 2. CDR3 protein: CASSPPGQIYEQYF. The CDR3 nucleotides are TGTGCCAGCTCACCACCGGGACAGATCTACGAGCAGTACTTC. The whole variable domain, remainder taken from reference TRBV18 and TRBJ2-7, is NAGVMQNPRHLVRRRGQEARLRCSPMKGHSHVYWYRQLPEEGLKFMVYLQKENIIDESGMPKERFSAEFPKEGPSILRIQQVVRGDSAAYFCASSPPGQIYEQYFGPGTRLTVT.